There are a few counts of the clone carrying this T cell receptor beta chain. Its antigen is undetermined. Germline CDR1 reads SNHLY; CDR2 reads FYNNEI. The CDR3 sequence is 15 residues long. The germline V and J ends were trimmed by 3 bases and 0 bases, with 12 bases remaining between them. The data originate from a study of blood T cells in healthy people across ages. Study results and limitations: PBMC samples, being unsorted, prevented any conclusive comparison of naive and antigen-experienced cells.

Combining a sample-barcoded 5' primer with a J-beta primer mix, a second PCR ran for 7 to 11 cycles. Carrying 12 random nucleotides, a template-switch adaptor labeled each individual cDNA molecule. Each CDR3 protein is one row after TCRdb ran MiXCR on the 5' RACE reads. This table has over 1.5 million distinct CDR3 sequences, around half appearing once. The chain joins TRBV2 to TRBJ2-7; no firm D call. The specimen was blood. The clonotype comes from a woman aged 40 to 50 in good health. The CDR3 DNA reads as TGTGCCAGCAGTGACGGTTATGCCAGCTCCTACGAGCAGTACTTC. Its translation: CASSDGYASSYEQYF.